One and the same sample provided the 4 T cell receptor beta chains below, sequenced in a study of T cell repertoires in cytomegalovirus infection. These receptors have no identified antigens. One entry per CDR3 protein results from TCRdb running MiXCR on the reads. Altogether under 150,000 distinct CDR3 sequences are present, roughly 25% being singletons, with the ten largest covering about 37%. Sequenced: PBMCs, sequenced either directly or after in vitro stimulation (not recorded which). Receptor source: a human donor in good health (CMV status not recorded). Some clones in this sample may be carry-over from other donors' samples.

The sample holds a few counts of this clonotype. The chain recombines TRBV7-2 with TRBJ2-2; D call uncertain. The V end lost 5 bases, the J end lost 1 base, and 8 bases lay between the germline ends. The germline CDR1 and CDR2 sequences are SGHTA and FQGNSA. The CDR3 is 14 amino acids. CDR3 sequence: CASSPRRNTGELFF. The DNA of the CDR3 is TGTGCCAGCAGCCCCCGGAGGAACACCGGGGAGCTGTTTTTT. The full variable domain, in which reference TRBV7-2 and TRBJ2-2 provide the parts outside the CDR3, is GAGVSQSPSNKVTEKGKDVELRCDPISGHTALYWYRQSLGQGLEFLIYFQGNSAPDKSGLPSDRFSAERTGGSVSTLTIQRTQQEDSAVYLCASSPRRNTGELFFGEGSRLTVL.

This clonotype appeared a few times. This sequence joins TRBV19 and TRBJ2-5, with D tentatively TRBD2 (6 bases). CDR1 is LNHDA, CDR2 SQIVND, per germline (reference sequence). Trimming removed 2 bases from V and 0 bases from J, with 10 bases in between. The CDR3 runs 15 residues. For the CDR3, the DNA is TGTGCCAGTAGTATATATGCGGGACACCAAGAGACCCAGTACTTC. Translation: CASSIYAGHQETQYF. Full variable domain (remainder filled in from reference TRBV19 and TRBJ2-5): DGGITQSPKYLFRKEGQNVTLSCEQNLNHDAMYWYRQDPGQGLRLIYYSQIVNDFQKGDIAEGYSVSREKKESFPLTVTSAQKNPTAFYLCASSIYAGHQETQYFGPGTRLLVL.

This sequence joins TRBV6-5 and TRBJ2-3; 11 bases map to TRBD2. Germline CDR1 reads MNHEY; CDR2 reads SVGAGI. This CDR3 spans 17 amino acids. With 5 bases clipped from V and 0 bases from J, the junction kept 7 bases outside the gene matches. CDR3 region: CASSPYRTSGSTDTQYF. CDR3 nucleotide sequence: TGTGCCAGCAGTCCCTACCGGACTAGCGGGAGCACAGATACGCAGTATTTT.

This clonotype was observed a few times. The V and J genes are TRBV11-2 and TRBJ2-4; D uncertain. Germline CDR1 reads SGHAT; CDR2 reads FQNNGV. V was clipped by 1 base and J by 5 bases, with 6 bases between them. CDR3 length: 13 amino acids. The CDR3 DNA reads TGTGCCAGCAGCTTAGCCCATCAAAACATTCAGTACTTC. Translated, it gives CASSLAHQNIQYF.